Sequencing of this T cell receptor (beta chain) was carried out in a study of blood T cell repertoires in COVID-19. For the study at large: Both acute and convalescent COVID-19 samples were obtained from the United States, Italy and Spain. T cells, B-cell-depleted T cells, or PBMCs supplied cDNA or gDNA.

Original analysis: Scientists estimated how many nucleated cells there were by amplifying reference gene primers. TCRdb's table, derived via immunoSEQ multiplex PCR, lists solely in-frame clones and lacks some. Clonal size and the V and J genes are those of that table, whereas D and trimming came from the DNA. This repertoire shows more than 35,000 clones, 80% to 90% found once; its top ten account for roughly 6.4%. Sequenced material: peripheral blood. The origin of this receptor is a human donor in a cohort sampled during active COVID-19.

The CDR3 nucleotides are TGCGCCAGCAGCTTATCGCGGCAGGCGGGGAAAAGCTCCTACAATGAGCAGTTCTTC. It codes for CASSLSRQAGKSSYNEQFF. The V gene is TRBV5-1, the J gene TRBJ2-1; TRBD2 is a possible D gene (6 bases). Germline V gives CDR1 SGHRS, CDR2 YFSETQ. This CDR3 has 19 residues. Trimming cost V 2 bases and J 0 bases, with 21 bases left between them.